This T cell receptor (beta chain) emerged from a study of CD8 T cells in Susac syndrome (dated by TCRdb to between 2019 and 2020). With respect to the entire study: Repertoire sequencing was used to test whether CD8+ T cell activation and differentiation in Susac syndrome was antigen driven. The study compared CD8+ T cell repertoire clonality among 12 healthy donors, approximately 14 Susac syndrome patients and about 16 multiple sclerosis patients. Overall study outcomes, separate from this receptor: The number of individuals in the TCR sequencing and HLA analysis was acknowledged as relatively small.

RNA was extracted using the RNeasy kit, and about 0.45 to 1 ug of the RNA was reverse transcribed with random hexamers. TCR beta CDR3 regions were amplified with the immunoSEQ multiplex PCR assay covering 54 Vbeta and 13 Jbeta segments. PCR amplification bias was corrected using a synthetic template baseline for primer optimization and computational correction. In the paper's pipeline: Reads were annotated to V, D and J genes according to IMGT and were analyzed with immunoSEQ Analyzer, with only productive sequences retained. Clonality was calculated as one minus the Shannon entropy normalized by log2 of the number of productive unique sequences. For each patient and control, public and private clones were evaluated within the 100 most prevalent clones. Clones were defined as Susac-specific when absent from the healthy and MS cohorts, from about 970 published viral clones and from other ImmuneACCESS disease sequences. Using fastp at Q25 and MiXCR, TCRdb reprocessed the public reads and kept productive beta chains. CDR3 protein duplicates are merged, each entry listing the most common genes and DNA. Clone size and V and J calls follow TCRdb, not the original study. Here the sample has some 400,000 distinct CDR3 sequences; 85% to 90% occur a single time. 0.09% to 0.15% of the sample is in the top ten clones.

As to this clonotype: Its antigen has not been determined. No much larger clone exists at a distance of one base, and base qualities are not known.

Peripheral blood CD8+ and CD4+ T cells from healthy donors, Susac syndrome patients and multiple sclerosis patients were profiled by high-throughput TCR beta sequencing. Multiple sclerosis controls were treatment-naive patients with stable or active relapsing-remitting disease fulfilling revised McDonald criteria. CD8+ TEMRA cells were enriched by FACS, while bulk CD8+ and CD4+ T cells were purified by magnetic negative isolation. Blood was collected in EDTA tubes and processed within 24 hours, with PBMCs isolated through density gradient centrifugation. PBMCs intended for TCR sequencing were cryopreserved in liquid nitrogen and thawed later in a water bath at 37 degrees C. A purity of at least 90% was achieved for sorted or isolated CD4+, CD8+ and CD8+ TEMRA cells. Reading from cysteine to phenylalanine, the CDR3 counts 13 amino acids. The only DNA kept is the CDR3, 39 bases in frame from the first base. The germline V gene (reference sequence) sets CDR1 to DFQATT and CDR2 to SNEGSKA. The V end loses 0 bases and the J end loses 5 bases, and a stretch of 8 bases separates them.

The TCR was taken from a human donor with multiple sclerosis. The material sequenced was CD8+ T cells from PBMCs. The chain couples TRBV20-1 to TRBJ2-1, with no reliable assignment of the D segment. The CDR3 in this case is CSAREGSNNEQFF. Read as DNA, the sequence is TGCAGTGCTAGAGAGGGTAGCAACAATGAGCAGTTCTTC.